Sequencing of this TCR beta chain was carried out in a study of T-cell reconstitution after alpha-beta-depleted transplantation in children. CDR3 length equals 15 residues. V was pared by 3 bases and J by 7 bases, with 16 bases between. CDR1 and CDR2 (germline): SGHTA, FQGNSA. Unique molecular identifiers were built into the TCRbeta library. TCRdb independently ran MiXCR on the PCR reads; one entry per CDR3 protein. Here the sample spans some 240,000 distinct CDR3 sequences, approximately 9.9% being singletons. This receptor was taken from a human donor who donated a stem cell graft to a child with SCID. Material: PBMCs from the stem cell graft donor, obtained from the stem cell graft. The chain links TRBV7-2 to TRBJ1-5; a possible D gene is TRBD1 (6 bases). The CDR3 nucleotides are TGTGCCAGCAGCTTTCAGGGGCAACGAGAACAGCCCCAGCATTTT. Amino acids: CASSFQGQREQPQHF. The full variable domain, its missing parts supplied by reference TRBV7-2 and TRBJ1-5, is GAGVSQSPSNKVTEKGKDVELRCDPISGHTALYWYRQSLGQGLEFLIYFQGNSAPDKSGLPSDRFSAERTGGSVSTLTIQRTQQEDSAVYLCASSFQGQREQPQHFGDGTRLSIL.